This TCR beta chain was documented in a study of graft-versus-host responses after intestinal transplantation. Across the study: Isolated intestinal, liver-intestinal, or multivisceral transplants had been given to the recipients.

Measured with immunoSEQ multiplex PCR; TCRdb has only the in-frame clones, and not every one. The sample gives about 11,000 clones, under 40% of which show up once; under 2% is in the top ten. Points from the study as a whole: GvH clones appeared in recipient marrow, some first in ileum or blood. Where graft-donor T cell macrochimerism was present, patients had high graft-versus-host to host-versus-graft clonal ratios in allografts.

Both CD3+CD4+ and CD3+CD8+ responders that were proliferating and CFSE-low underwent sorting after the reaction. Trimming removed 1 base from V and 2 bases from J, with 9 bases in between. This CDR3 has 14 amino acids. Looked up from germline, CDR1 is MGHDK and CDR2 is SYGVNS. Sequencing was performed on alloreactive CD4+ T cells from a mixed lymphocyte reaction culture, taken before transplantation. As to subset: CFSE-low proliferating T cells sorted from approximately six-day pre-transplant mixed lymphocyte reaction (GvH or HvG direction). The TCR originated in a human patient who was an organ donor for intestinal transplantation. The rearrangement joins TRBV25-1 to TRBJ2-7; D unresolved. CDR3 nucleotides: TGTGCCAGCAGTGAATTAGCCGGTACCTACGAGCAGTACTTC. It yields the protein CASSELAGTYEQYF.